A single sample gave rise to the 20 T cell receptor beta chains below, sequenced in a study of OX40 agonist ivuxolimab in advanced cancers. This table comes from immunoSEQ multiplex PCR, and its TCRdb copy is limited to in-frame clones, with some not included. This sample has roughly 75,000 clones, with 86% found just once. This specimen consisted of CD4+ or CD8+ T cells sorted from blood, obtained in a trial of the OX40 agonist ivuxolimab. The receptors stem from an adult with an advanced solid tumor such as melanoma, head and neck, liver or kidney cancer.

CDR3 protein: CASSYSRENTEAFF. CDR3 nucleotides: TGTGCCAGCAGTTACTCTCGGGAGAACACTGAAGCTTTCTTT. This chain joins TRBV6-6 and TRBJ1-1; no reliable D call. CDR3 length: 14 residues. Germline CDR1 reads MNHNY; CDR2 reads SVGAGI (reference sequence). The V end lost 0 bases, the J end lost 1 base, and 6 bases lay between the germline ends.

The chain recombines TRBV6-6 with TRBJ1-5; D is unresolved. Trimming took 5 bases from V and 1 from J, leaving 6 bases between them. Germline lookup yields CDR1 MNHNY and CDR2 SVGAGI (reference sequence). The CDR3 runs 13 residues. The DNA of the CDR3 is TGTGCCAGCAGTCAGTTAAGCAATCAGCCCCAGCATTTT. Translated, it gives CASSQLSNQPQHF.

V is TRBV28 and J is TRBJ2-7, with TRBD2 as a possible D gene (6 bases). Per the germline V gene, CDR1 is MDHEN and CDR2 is SYDVKM. Trimming took 10 bases from V and 3 from J, leaving 16 bases between them. The CDR3 length is 13 residues. The CDR3 DNA reads as TGTGCCACCGGCGGGGAAGTTTTCTACGAGCAGTACTTC. Protein sequence: CATGGEVFYEQYF. The full variable domain, in which reference TRBV28 and TRBJ2-7 provide the parts outside the CDR3, is DVKVTQSSRYLVKRTGEKVFLECVQDMDHENMFWYRQDPGLGLRLIYFSYDVKMKEKGDIPEGYSVSREKKERFSLILESASTNQTSMYLCATGGEVFYEQYFGPGTRLTVT.

This clone was recorded only once. The V call is TRBV30, the J call TRBJ1-1; 7 bases are shared with TRBD1. The CDR3 totals 13 residues. Unmatched junction bases numbered 10, after V lost 0 bases and J lost 12 bases. Germline V CDR1 and CDR2: GTSNPN, SVGIG (reference sequence). The CDR3 bases are TGTGCCTGGAGTGTAGTGGGGCAGGGGGGAACTTTCTTT. Its translation is CAWSVVGQGGTFF.

This clone was seen more than once but under ten times. The chain combines TRBV2 with TRBJ2-5, with D perhaps matching TRBD2 (7 bases). Germline V CDR1 and CDR2: SNHLY, FYNNEI. CDR3 length equals 13 residues. The V and J ends lost 11 bases and 5 bases respectively, with 18 bases between them. CDR3 loop: CASMGGARETQYF. The CDR3 region has the DNA TGTGCCTCTATGGGGGGGGCACGGGAGACCCAGTACTTC.

This chain joins TRBV7-9 and TRBJ2-5, with D possibly TRBD2 on 5 matching bases. Trimming pared 5 bases from V and 0 bases from J, leaving 19 bases between. Germline lookup yields CDR1 SEHNR and CDR2 FQNEAQ (reference sequence). The CDR3 spans 17 residues. The CDR3 nucleotides are TGTGCCAGCAGCCCGGGATTAGGAAACCGGTACCAAGAGACCCAGTACTTC. This gives the protein CASSPGLGNRYQETQYF.

The chain is built from TRBV5-1 and TRBJ2-1; 10 positions agree with TRBD2. Germline CDR1 is SGHRS and CDR2 is YFSETQ. Losses at the gene ends were 2 bases for V and 7 bases for J; bases not matched to a gene: 3. The CDR3 loop spans 14 amino acids. CDR3 nucleotides: TGCGCCAGCAGCTTATCGACTAGCGGGAATGAGCAGTTCTTC. Translation gives CASSLSTSGNEQFF.

The V and J genes are TRBV11-2 and TRBJ2-2; TRBD2 might be the D (7 bases). There are 15 residues in the CDR3. Germline lookup yields CDR1 SGHAT and CDR2 FQNNGV. Deletions cut 5 bases from V and 5 bases from J, with 15 bases between. The CDR3 nucleotides read TGTGCCAGCAGCCGCCGGGGGGCAGAAACCGGGGAGCTGTTTTTT. Protein product: CASSRRGAETGELFF. Combining the CDR3 with reference TRBV11-2 and TRBJ2-2 gives the whole variable domain EAGVAQSPRYKIIEKRQSVAFWCNPISGHATLYWYQQILGQGPKLLIQFQNNGVVDDSQLPKDRFSAERLKGVDSTLKIQPAKLEDSAVYLCASSRRGAETGELFFGEGSRLTVL.

This clone occurred a few times. The V call is TRBV18, the J call TRBJ2-1; tentatively, D is TRBD2 (6 bases). Germline CDR1 is KGHSH and CDR2 is LQKENI. CDR3 length equals 14 residues. Trimming stripped 0 bases from V and 9 bases from J, with 12 bases between. The chain's CDR3 is CASSPPASVVEQFF. CDR3 sequence (DNA): TGTGCCAGCTCACCACCGGCTAGCGTGGTTGAGCAGTTCTTC.

The DNA of the CDR3 is TGTGCCAGCAGTTACGGGACTAGATACAACGAGCAGTACTTC. Its translation is CASSYGTRYNEQYF. The V and J genes are TRBV6-5 and TRBJ2-7; 8 positions match TRBD2. This CDR3 is built from 14 residues. Germline lookup yields CDR1 MNHEY and CDR2 SVGAGI. The V segment lost 2 bases and the J segment 5 bases; nucleotides outside the gene matches: 5.

The chain joins TRBV7-2 to TRBJ1-2; D is undetermined. CDR1 is SGHTA, CDR2 FQGNSA, per germline. The CDR3 totals 13 residues. V gave up 5 bases and J gave up 10 bases, with 17 bases separating them. This CDR3 reads CASSPSVQIHYTF. The CDR3 nucleotides are TGTGCCAGCAGCCCGTCCGTACAGATACACTACACCTTC.

This rearrangement joins TRBV29-1 to TRBJ1-3; the D is unclear. Trimming stripped 6 bases from V and 0 bases from J, with 12 bases between. The CDR3 loop spans 14 amino acids. Germline V lookup: CDR1 SQVTM, CDR2 ANQGSEA. The CDR3 DNA is TGCAGCGTACTTGACGGCCTCTCTGGAAACACCATATATTTT. Its translation: CSVLDGLSGNTIYF. The whole variable domain, filled in from reference TRBV29-1 and TRBJ1-3, reads SAVISQKPSRDICQRGTSLTIQCQVDSQVTMMFWYRQQPGQSLTLIATANQGSEATYESGFVIDKFPISRPNLTFSTLTVSNMSPEDSSIYLCSVLDGLSGNTIYFGEGSWLTVV.

The rearrangement uses TRBV7-9 and TRBJ2-5; perhaps TRBD1 as D (5 bases). Per the germline V gene, CDR1 is SEHNR and CDR2 is FQNEAQ (reference sequence). V was clipped by 5 bases and J by 0 bases, with 7 bases between them. The CDR3 covers 13 residues. The CDR3 bases are TGTGCCAGCAGCCGACAGCACCAAGAGACCCAGTACTTC. It specifies CASSRQHQETQYF. The whole variable domain, filled in from reference TRBV7-9 and TRBJ2-5, reads DTGVSQNPRHKITKRGQNVTFRCDPISEHNRLYWYRQTLGQGPEFLTYFQNEAQLEKSRLLSDRFSAERPKGSFSTLEIQRTEQGDSAMYLCASSRQHQETQYFGPGTRLLVL.

The gene calls are TRBV7-9 and TRBJ1-5; D is unclear. The V gene lost 4 bases and the J gene lost 2 bases, with 9 bases spanning the gap. The CDR3 runs to 14 residues. CDR1 is SEHNR and CDR2 is FQNEAQ in the germline V gene (reference sequence). As DNA, the CDR3 is TGTGCCAGCAGCTCCCAGAAGCGCAATCAGCCCCAGCATTTT. It specifies CASSSQKRNQPQHF.

J is TRBJ2-1 and V is TRBV5-6, with TRBD2 matching 8 bases. The CDR3 has 13 residues. CDR1 SGHDT and CDR2 YYEEEE come from the germline V gene. Trimming at V came to 0 bases and at J to 15 bases, leaving 8 bases not matched to a gene. The CDR3 nucleotides are TGTGCCAGCAGCTTGGCCCGGCGGGAGGTACTGTTCTTC. The encoded protein is CASSLARREVLFF.

The chain has TRBV9 and TRBJ1-3, with D unclear. Germline CDR1 is SGDLS and CDR2 is YYNGEE. V lost 0 bases and J 2 bases, leaving 6 bases between the germline ends. CDR3 size: 14 residues. In DNA form, the CDR3 reads TGTGCCAGCAGCGTAGGGGGTGCTGGAAACACCATATATTTT. This translates into CASSVGGAGNTIYF.

This rearrangement joins TRBV28 to TRBJ2-5, with TRBD1 identical over 10 bases. Looked up from germline, CDR1 is MDHEN and CDR2 is SYDVKM. This CDR3 is built from 14 residues. V shed 5 bases and J 5 bases; nucleotides not matched to a gene: 5. This chain's CDR3 is CASSDRGLGETQYF. For the CDR3, the DNA is TGTGCCAGCAGTGACAGGGGGCTGGGTGAGACCCAGTACTTC.

The chain recombines TRBV6-1 with TRBJ1-2; TRBD1 might be the D (5 bases). Germline V gene data show CDR1 as MNHNS and CDR2 as SASEGT. This CDR3 contains 12 residues. Trimming pared 5 bases from V and 3 bases from J, leaving 7 bases between. CDR3 nucleotide sequence: TGTGCCAGCAGTACAGGAGACTATGGCTACACCTTC. Translating gives CASSTGDYGYTF.

This chain connects TRBV19 to TRBJ2-2; 9 bases are a match to TRBD2. The CDR3 is made up of 16 amino acids. J lost 1 base, V lost 4 bases, and 4 bases had no gene match. The germline V gene has CDR1 LNHDA and CDR2 SQIVND (reference sequence). The CDR3 spells CASSTLAGLNTGELFF. The CDR3 region has the DNA TGTGCCAGTAGTACCCTAGCGGGATTGAACACCGGGGAGCTGTTTTTT.

The chain joins TRBV30 to TRBJ2-7, with D perhaps given as TRBD1 or TRBD2 (6 bases each). V lost 6 bases to trimming and J lost 7 bases, with 19 bases between them. Germline V gene data show CDR1 as GTSNPN and CDR2 as SVGIG (reference sequence). This CDR3 comprises 13 residues. The CDR3 nucleotides are TGTGCCTGTAAGGGGGGCGTGTTGGGGGAGCAGTACTTC. Translated: CACKGGVLGEQYF.